This passage covers 28 T cell receptor beta chains from one sample sequenced in a study of blood T cell repertoires in COVID-19. The method was immunoSEQ multiplex PCR; TCRdb's version includes in-frame clones alone and lacks a portion of them. This sample has almost 200,000 clones, with over 80% found just once. Sequencing input: peripheral blood. These receptors were taken from a man in his 60s with COVID-19, enrolled during active disease.

The chain joins TRBV19 to TRBJ2-5; maybe TRBD2 (6 bases). V lost 3 bases, J lost 2 bases, and 16 bases lay in between. The germline V gene has CDR1 LNHDA and CDR2 SQIVND (reference sequence). This CDR3 has 16 amino acids. The CDR3 spells CASSISLGAGQETQYF. Here the CDR3 DNA reads TGTGCCAGTAGTATCAGTCTCGGGGCGGGACAAGAGACCCAGTACTTC.

The chain links TRBV11-2 to TRBJ1-1; D might be TRBD1 (5 bases). V lost 5 bases and J 11 bases, leaving 18 bases between the germline ends. CDR3 length equals 13 residues. Per germline, CDR1 SGHAT and CDR2 FQNNGV. CDR3 residues: CASSNERGIGAFF. CDR3 sequence (DNA): TGTGCCAGCAGCAACGAACGGGGGATTGGGGCTTTCTTT.

The chain employs TRBV5-5 and TRBJ1-5, with D perhaps matching TRBD1 (5 bases). Germline V CDR1 and CDR2: SGHKS, YYEKEE (reference sequence). The V end was cut by 2 bases, the J end by 5 bases, with 14 bases between. The CDR3 spans 15 residues. Written as DNA, the CDR3 is TGTGCCAGCAGCTTAAATTCAGGGTTGGATCAGCCCCAGCATTTT. This codes for CASSLNSGLDQPQHF.

The V gene is TRBV15, the J gene TRBJ1-6; 9 bases match TRBD1. With 5 bases clipped from V and 7 bases from J, the junction kept 6 bases outside the gene matches. The CDR3 has 15 amino acids. Per the germline V gene, CDR1 is LNHNV and CDR2 is YYDKDF (reference sequence). The CDR3 region is CATSLTGGGNSPLHF. In DNA, the CDR3 is TGTGCCACCAGCCTGACAGGGGGAGGAAATTCACCCCTCCACTTT.

The chain combines TRBV29-1 with TRBJ1-4; TRBD1 matches 8 bases. CDR3 length: 12 amino acids. CDR1 is SQVTM and CDR2 is ANQGSEA in the germline V gene. Trimming cost V 4 bases and J 8 bases; bases outside gene matches: 3. CDR3 protein: CSVGTGSEKLFF. The DNA for the CDR3 is TGCAGCGTTGGGACAGGGTCAGAAAAACTGTTTTTT.

J is TRBJ1-5 and V is TRBV28; 10 bases align to TRBD1. After removal of 6 bases from V and 7 bases from J, the junction contained 6 bases not matched to a gene. CDR3 length: 14 residues. Germline CDR1 reads MDHEN; CDR2 reads SYDVKM. For the CDR3, the DNA is TGTGCCAGCAGGCGGACAGGGGGTCGACAGCCCCAGCATTTT. It encodes CASRRTGGRQPQHF.

V and J are TRBV25-1 and TRBJ1-1, with TRBD1 as a possible D gene (5 bases). Deletions cut 4 bases from V and 7 bases from J, with 7 bases between. This CDR3 has 11 residues. Germline-derived CDR1 and CDR2 are MGHDK and SYGVNS. Here the CDR3 reads CASSVGLEAFF. The CDR3 DNA is TGTGCCAGCAGTGTGGGACTTGAAGCTTTCTTT.

This clone was counted a few times. V gene TRBV7-9 combines with J gene TRBJ2-5; unclear D gene. The CDR3 has 14 residues. The germline V and J ends were trimmed by 5 bases and 5 bases, with 15 bases remaining between them. The germline V gene has CDR1 SEHNR and CDR2 FQNEAQ (reference sequence). For the CDR3, the DNA is TGTGCCAGCAGCAACACAGCCTCCGCGGAGACCCAGTACTTC. Its translation is CASSNTASAETQYF.

The chain carries TRBV7-8 and TRBJ2-7; weak D call: TRBD2 (6 bases). The CDR3 consists of 13 residues. Germline CDR1 and CDR2: SGHVS and FQNEAQ. With 0 bases removed from V and 7 bases from J, the gap between germline ends came to 10 bases. CDR3 sequence: CASSLALGGEQYF. The CDR3 bases are TGTGCCAGCAGCTTAGCGCTGGGGGGTGAGCAGTACTTC.

The chain is built from TRBV5-1 and TRBJ1-1; 9 bases match TRBD1. The CDR3 is made up of 15 amino acids. V lost 4 bases, J lost 3 bases, and 7 bases stayed unmatched. Germline loops: CDR1 SGHRS, CDR2 YFSETQ. CDR3 sequence reads: CASSTGQGTYTEAFF. DNA of the CDR3: TGCGCCAGCAGCACCGGACAGGGGACCTACACTGAAGCTTTCTTT. Full variable domain (missing parts from reference TRBV5-1 and TRBJ1-1): KAGVTQTPRYLIKTRGQQVTLSCSPISGHRSVSWYQQTPGQGLQFLFEYFSETQRNKGNFPGRFSGRQFSNSRSEMNVSTLELGDSALYLCASSTGQGTYTEAFFGQGTRLTVV.

The chain combines TRBV27 with TRBJ1-3, with D unresolved. Germline CDR1 is MNHEY and CDR2 is SMNVEV (reference sequence). The CDR3 sequence is 15 residues long. Trimming shortened V by 2 bases and J by 0 bases, and 8 bases separated the two germline ends. CDR3 in DNA: TGTGCCAGCAGTTTAGTTCCCTTCTCTGGAAACACCATATATTTT. Translated, it gives CASSLVPFSGNTIYF.

A single count supports this clone. This same CDR3 is encoded by further DNA sequences in the sample. The rearrangement joins TRBV6-5 to TRBJ1-5; perhaps TRBD1 as D (5 bases). Looked up from germline, CDR1 is MNHEY and CDR2 is SVGAGI. Trimming shortened V by 5 bases and J by 0 bases, and 8 bases separated the two germline ends. The CDR3 sequence is 14 residues long. The CDR3 DNA reads TGTGCCAGCAGTCGGGGGTATAGCAATCAGCCCCAGCATTTT. It translates to CASSRGYSNQPQHF.

The chain uses TRBV27 and TRBJ1-4, with D perhaps TRBD1 (5 bases). Trimming shortened V by 5 bases and J by 4 bases, and 17 bases separated the two germline ends. Germline CDR1 reads MNHEY; CDR2 reads SMNVEV (reference sequence). The CDR3 sequence is 16 residues long. The CDR3 region has the DNA TGTGCCAGCAGTCCCCCATTGAGAGACAGTAATGAAAAACTGTTTTTT. Its protein product is CASSPPLRDSNEKLFF. Using reference TRBV27 and TRBJ1-4 for the parts outside the CDR3, the full variable domain is EAQVTQNPRYLITVTGKKLTVTCSQNMNHEYMSWYRQDPGLGLRQIYYSMNVEVTDKGDVPEGYKVSRKEKRNFPLILESPSPNQTSLYFCASSPPLRDSNEKLFFGSGTQLSVL.

This clone has a single count. This chain joins TRBV7-9 and TRBJ2-1; weak D call: TRBD1 (5 bases). This CDR3 has 13 amino acids. CDR1 and CDR2 from the germline V gene are SEHNR and FQNEAQ (reference sequence). The germline V and J ends were trimmed by 1 base and 8 bases, with 9 bases remaining between them. CDR3 amino acids: CASSLVRADEQFF. In DNA form, the CDR3 reads TGTGCCAGCAGCTTAGTCAGGGCCGATGAGCAGTTCTTC.

V usage is TRBV6-5 and J usage is TRBJ1-5; 9 nucleotides align to TRBD1. Looked up from germline, CDR1 is MNHEY and CDR2 is SVGAGI. CDR3 length: 14 residues. V gave up 7 bases and J gave up 7 bases; unmatched junction bases: 8. CDR3 region: CASTQGQGNQPQHF. CDR3 DNA sequence: TGTGCCAGCACCCAGGGACAGGGTAACCAGCCCCAGCATTTT.

In this sample, this clone turned up once. The chain is built from TRBV19 and TRBJ2-2; the match to TRBD1 covers 9 bases. V lost 7 bases to trimming and J lost 4 bases; unmatched junction nucleotides: 13. The CDR3 contains 17 residues. Germline assignment: CDR1 LNHDA and CDR2 SQIVND (reference sequence). For the CDR3, the DNA is TGTGCCAGTAAGAGGAGGGGGACAGGGATGCTCACCGGGGAGCTGTTTTTT. It translates to CASKRRGTGMLTGELFF.

The chain joins TRBV3-1 (or the pseudogene TRBV3-2) to TRBJ2-1, with D perhaps matching TRBD2 (5 bases). The length of the CDR3 is 15 residues. Deletions cut 0 bases from V and 4 bases from J, with 10 bases between. The V gene's germline CDR1 is LGHDT and CDR2 YNNKEL (reference sequence). The CDR3 protein is CASSQDTGIYNEQFF. As DNA, the CDR3 is TGTGCCAGCAGCCAAGATACCGGGATTTACAATGAGCAGTTCTTC.

V and J are TRBV6-2 or TRBV6-3 and TRBJ2-7; D is possibly TRBD1 (5 bases). V dropped 2 bases and J dropped 6 bases, with 14 bases sitting between them. Germline V lookup: CDR1 MNHEY, CDR2 SVGEGT. CDR3 length: 14 residues. For the CDR3, the DNA is TGTGCCAGCAGTTACCGGGCAGGGTCGTCCGAGCAGTACTTC. Translation: CASSYRAGSSEQYF.

V and J are TRBV30 and TRBJ1-1, with 7 nucleotides matching TRBD1. The CDR3 is 13 residues long. V gave up 7 bases and J gave up 1 base; unmatched junction bases: 6. Germline V gene lookup returns CDR1 GTSNPN and CDR2 SVGIG (reference sequence). The CDR3 region has the DNA TGTGCCTTGTCCCGGGACAGGAACACTGAAGCTTTCTTT. Its translation: CALSRDRNTEAFF. Full variable domain (outside the CDR3, taken from reference TRBV30 and TRBJ1-1): SQTIHQWPATLVQPVGSPLSLECTVEGTSNPNLYWYRQAAGRGLQLLFYSVGIGQISSEVPQNLSASRPQDRQFILSSKKLLLSDSGFYLCALSRDRNTEAFFGQGTRLTVV.

The chain's CDR3 is CASSQGQGADYGYTF. Here the CDR3 DNA reads TGCGCCAGCAGCCAAGGACAGGGGGCAGACTATGGCTACACCTTC. The chain is built from TRBV4-1 and TRBJ1-2; TRBD1 aligns across 10 bases. CDR1 and CDR2 from the germline V gene are MGHRA and YSYEKL. This CDR3 has 15 amino acids. V shed 1 base and J 3 bases; nucleotides not matched to a gene: 2.

V and J are TRBV7-9 and TRBJ1-2; TRBD1 aligns across 8 bases. This CDR3 has 13 residues. Germline loops: CDR1 SEHNR, CDR2 FQNEAQ (reference sequence). J was trimmed by 4 bases and V by 6 bases; bases with no gene match: 4. CDR3 sequence (DNA): TGTGCCAGCAGTCCTCAGGGGGCCTATGGCTACACCTTC. Its translation: CASSPQGAYGYTF.

The V gene is TRBV5-1, the J gene TRBJ1-2; D not certain. The V gene's germline CDR1 is SGHRS and CDR2 YFSETQ. The CDR3 runs 12 residues. Trimming removed 0 bases at V and 7 bases at J, with 7 bases between. The CDR3: CASSLEGAGYTF. The DNA of the CDR3 is TGCGCCAGCAGCTTGGAGGGAGCTGGCTACACCTTC.

V gene TRBV5-1 combines with J gene TRBJ2-1; 8 positions match TRBD1. Germline CDR1 is SGHRS and CDR2 is YFSETQ. The length of the CDR3 is 15 residues. Germline trimming cut 1 base from V and 8 bases from J; bases unmatched to any gene: 8. The CDR3 DNA is TGCGCCAGCAGCTTGTTCGGGACAGGAGGACATGAGCAGTTCTTC. Its protein is CASSLFGTGGHEQFF.

This sequence joins TRBV6-6 and TRBJ2-7; D is uncertain. There are 11 residues in the CDR3. The V gene lost 4 bases and the J gene lost 6 bases, with 7 bases spanning the gap. The V gene's germline CDR1 is MNHNY and CDR2 SVGAGI (reference sequence). The CDR3 nucleotides are TGTGCCAGCAGTTTAGCTGCCGAGCAGTACTTC. This encodes CASSLAAEQYF.

The chain joins TRBV11-2 to TRBJ2-7, with 10 bases lining up with TRBD2. Germline V lookup: CDR1 SGHAT, CDR2 FQNNGV. This CDR3 comprises 15 residues. J gave up 7 bases and V 1 base, and 7 bases lay outside the gene matches. The CDR3 region has the DNA TGTGCCAGCAGCTTAGCCCTAGCGGGAGTAGAAGAGCAGTACTTC. Residues: CASSLALAGVEEQYF.

This clone has more than one count but fewer than ten. This chain uses TRBV19 with TRBJ1-5; D unclear. The length of the CDR3 is 13 residues. The germline V gene has CDR1 LNHDA and CDR2 SQIVND (reference sequence). Between the trimmed V and J ends, which lost 5 bases and 4 bases, there was a span of 9 bases. CDR3 coding DNA: TGTGCCAGTAGTGTCGGGGTTAATCAGCCCCAGCATTTT. It yields the protein CASSVGVNQPQHF.

Details on this clone: Within the sample, other DNA sequences also encode this same CDR3. The chain joins TRBV5-1 to TRBJ2-1, with TRBD2 matching over 8 bases. Unmatched junction bases numbered 4, after V lost 0 bases and J lost 5 bases. Germline CDR1 reads SGHRS; CDR2 reads YFSETQ. CDR3 length: 15 residues. As DNA, the CDR3 is TGCGCCAGCAGCTTGGCGGTAGCGGGAAACAATGAGCAGTTCTTC. As protein: CASSLAVAGNNEQFF.

This clone was detected only once. The rearrangement links TRBV9 to TRBJ2-5, with TRBD1 matching 11 bases. Germline values: CDR1 SGDLS, CDR2 YYNGEE. The CDR3 has 17 residues. J lost 4 bases, V lost 3 bases, and 11 bases had no gene match. The CDR3 bases are TGTGCCAGCAGCGCACAATACCCGGGACAGGGGGGAGAGACCCAGTACTTC. It codes for CASSAQYPGQGGETQYF.